The present TCR beta chain was sequenced within a study of identical twins. Study-wide points: Reduced insertions were recorded for abundant cord blood beta clonotypes, with no such pattern in memory repertoires.

With regard to this clonotype: What it binds is not known.

V lost 4 bases and J 5 bases, leaving 14 bases between the germline ends. CDR1 is SNHLY and CDR2 is FYNNEI in the germline V gene. CDR3 length: 14 residues. A single record per CDR3 protein comes from TCRdb applying MiXCR to the 5' RACE reads. Among fewer than 250,000 distinct CDR3 sequences listed, 5.5% to 7% were seen once. These sequences were also reported in another study, on yellow fever vaccine responses in identical twins.

This clonotype was sampled from a woman aged 18-29 years in good health. The chain is built from TRBV2 and TRBJ2-5; D is perhaps TRBD2 (5 bases). What was sequenced was memory (CD45RO+) T cells sorted from blood. CDR3 sequence (DNA): TGTGCCAGCAGTGCTGACTATTCCAGGGAGACCCAGTACTTC. It translates to CASSADYSRETQYF.